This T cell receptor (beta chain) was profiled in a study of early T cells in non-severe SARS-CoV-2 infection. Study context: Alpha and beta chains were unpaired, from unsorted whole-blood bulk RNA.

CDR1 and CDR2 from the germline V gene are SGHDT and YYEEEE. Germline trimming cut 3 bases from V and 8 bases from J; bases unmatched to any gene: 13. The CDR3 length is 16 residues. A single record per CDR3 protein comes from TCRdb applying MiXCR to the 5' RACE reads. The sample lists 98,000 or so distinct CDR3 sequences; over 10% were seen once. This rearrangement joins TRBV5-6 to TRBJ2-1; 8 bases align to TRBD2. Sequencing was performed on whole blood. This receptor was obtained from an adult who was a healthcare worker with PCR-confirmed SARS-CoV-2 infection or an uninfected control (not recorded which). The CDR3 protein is CASSSYWSRGGHEQFF. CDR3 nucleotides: TGTGCCAGCAGCTCTTACTGGTCCCGGGGGGGCCATGAGCAGTTCTTC.